A selection of T cell receptor beta chains follows, all from one sample in a study of T cells in Graves' hyperthyroidism and ophthalmopathy. TCRdb reprocessed the multiplex PCR reads via MiXCR and lists one record per CDR3 protein. The repertoire consists of approximately 610,000 distinct CDR3 sequences, with approximately 14% occurring once and the leading ten covering about 4%. Material: blood. The receptors were gathered from a woman aged 40 to 49 with Graves' ophthalmopathy. Both conserved end residues are part of each CDR3. Fields, in order: D gene, V gene, clone size, J gene, CDR3 DNA, CDR3 protein. The D gene is left open where the match is weak. Clone size, where shown, is once, few, many, or a class for clones that have expanded.

NA	TRBV6-1	NA	TRBJ2-5	TGTGCCAGCAGTGAAGATAACTATCTGATTCCCCCACAAGAGACCCAGTACTTC	CASSEDNYLIPPQETQYF
NA	TRBV14	many	TRBJ1-1	TGTGCCAGCAGCCAAGATAGGTGGCAGGGGAACACTGAAGCTTTCTTT	CASSQDRWQGNTEAFF
NA	TRBV12-3/TRBV12-4	few	TRBJ1-5	TGTGCCAGCAGGGAGAGGGAGAATCAGCCCCAGCATTTT	CASRERENQPQHF
NA	TRBV20-1	many	TRBJ2-7	TGCAGTGCTAGAGGGACCCACCTATACGAGCAGTACTTC	CSARGTHLYEQYF
NA	TRBV30	NA	TRBJ1-6	TGTGCCTGGAGTGTACCCGGCCGTTTTAATTCACCCCTCCACTTT	CAWSVPGRFNSPLHF
TRBD1	TRBV6-5	many	TRBJ1-2	TGTGCCAGCACTCGAGGGGACAGGGTCGGCTACACCTTC	CASTRGDRVGYTF
NA	TRBV7-8	many	TRBJ2-2	TGTGCCAGCAGCTTAAGGGGCCCCACCGGGGAGCTGTTTTTT	CASSLRGPTGELFF
NA	TRBV18	few	TRBJ1-6	TGTGCCAGCTCACCTGCAGTCTATAATTCACCCCTCCACTTT	CASSPAVYNSPLHF
NA	TRBV19	many	TRBJ1-5	TGTGCCAGTAGCAAGATTGGGGGGCGATATAGCAATCAGCCCCAGCATTTT	CASSKIGGRYSNQPQHF
NA	TRBV3-1	many	TRBJ2-7	TGTGCCAGCAGCCAAGACGGCTCGTACTACGAGCAGTACTTC	CASSQDGSYYEQYF
NA	TRBV6-1	many	TRBJ2-7	TGTGCCAGCCGTGGGATCGATTGGAAGCAGTACTTC	CASRGIDWKQYF
NA	TRBV6-2/TRBV6-3	many	TRBJ1-5	TGTGCCAGCCGGGTTGCGACAGGTAGTGGCAATCAGCCCCAGCATTTT	CASRVATGSGNQPQHF
NA	TRBV9	NA	TRBJ1-1	TGTGCCAGCAGCGTAGGGTTCACTGAAGCTTTCTTT	CASSVGFTEAFF
NA	TRBV27	many	TRBJ1-3	TGTGCCAGCAGTTTTAAGGGTGCTGGAAACACCATATATTTT	CASSFKGAGNTIYF
NA	TRBV28	few	TRBJ2-7	TGTGCCAGCAGTTCGGGGCGAAACTACTACGAGCAGTACTTC	CASSSGRNYYEQYF
TRBD1	TRBV7-2	few	TRBJ2-7	TGTGCCAGCAGCGGGACAGGGGGCTGGGAGCAGTACTTC	CASSGTGGWEQYF